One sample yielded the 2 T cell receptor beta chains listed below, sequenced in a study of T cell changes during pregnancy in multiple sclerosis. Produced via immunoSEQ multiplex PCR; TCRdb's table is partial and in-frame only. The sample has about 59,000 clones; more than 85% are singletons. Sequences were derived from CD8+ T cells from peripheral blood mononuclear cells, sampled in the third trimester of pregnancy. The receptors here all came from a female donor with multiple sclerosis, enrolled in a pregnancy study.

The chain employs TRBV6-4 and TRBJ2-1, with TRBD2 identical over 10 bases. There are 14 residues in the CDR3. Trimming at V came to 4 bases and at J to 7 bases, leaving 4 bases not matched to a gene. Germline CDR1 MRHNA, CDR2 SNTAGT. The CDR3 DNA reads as TGTGCCAGCAGTGTTGATAGCGGGAGGAATGAGCAGTTCTTC. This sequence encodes CASSVDSGRNEQFF.

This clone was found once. CDR3 in amino acids: CASVSDGHNEQFF. DNA for the CDR3: TGTGCCAGCGTCAGCGATGGTCACAATGAGCAGTTCTTC. The chain recombines TRBV7-9 with TRBJ2-1; D remains unclear. CDR3 size: 13 residues. V was trimmed by 8 bases and J by 5 bases, leaving 13 bases between them. The germline V gene has CDR1 SEHNR and CDR2 FQNEAQ (reference sequence). Based on the CDR3 plus reference TRBV7-9 and TRBJ2-1, the full variable domain is DTGVSQNPRHKITKRGQNVTFRCDPISEHNRLYWYRQTLGQGPEFLTYFQNEAQLEKSRLLSDRFSAERPKGSFSTLEIQRTEQGDSAMYLCASVSDGHNEQFFGPGTRLTVL.